Shown below are 14 T cell receptor beta chains from a single sample sequenced in a study of identical twins. TCRdb re-analysed the 5' RACE reads in MiXCR, keeping a single row per CDR3 protein. Of about 890,000 distinct CDR3 sequences detected, roughly an eighth appear once; the ten largest clones hold about 1.5%. The same sample was also used in a study of yellow fever vaccine responses in identical twins.

Sequencing was performed on PBMCs. The receptors were sampled from a woman between 18 and 29 years old in good health.

There are a few counts of this clonotype. The V and J genes are TRBV6-1 and TRBJ2-1; 15 nucleotides match TRBD2. Per the germline V gene, CDR1 is MNHNS and CDR2 is SASEGT. The CDR3 spans 20 residues. Trimming removed 0 bases from V and 9 bases from J; junction bases left unmatched: 15. In DNA, the CDR3 is TGTGCCAGCAGTGAAGCGAAACTGCCGGGACTAGCGGGAGGAGGGGTTGAGCAGTTCTTC. Its translation: CASSEAKLPGLAGGGVEQFF.

The chain joins TRBV6-1 to TRBJ2-7; D gene uncertain. Germline V gene sequence: CDR1 MNHNS, CDR2 SASEGT. The CDR3 runs 13 residues. Trimming cost V 6 bases and J 6 bases, with 15 bases left between them. The CDR3 sequence: CASRPRLHGEQYV. For the CDR3, the DNA is TGTGCCAGCAGACCCCGCTTGCATGGCGAGCAGTACGTC.

The chain has TRBV10-3 and TRBJ2-3, with 13 nucleotides matching TRBD2. J was trimmed by 1 base and V by 11 bases; bases with no gene match: 6. Germline CDR1 is ENHRY and CDR2 is SYGVKD. The CDR3 is 15 residues long. CDR3 region: CAARGLAGGTDTQYF. CDR3 nucleotide sequence: TGTGCCGCGAGAGGACTAGCGGGGGGCACAGATACGCAGTATTTT.

This clonotype was observed a few times. The chain recombines TRBV2 with TRBJ1-1; no reliable D call. This CDR3 is 11 amino acids long. The germline V gene encodes CDR1 SNHLY and CDR2 FYNNEI. V gave up 8 bases and J gave up 7 bases, with 11 bases separating them. CDR3 sequence: CASETRNEAFF. CDR3 sequence (DNA): TGTGCCAGCGAGACACGCAATGAAGCTTTCTTT. The entire variable domain, with the rest obtained from reference TRBV2 and TRBJ1-1, is as follows: EPEVTQTPSHQVTQMGQEVILRCVPISNHLYFYWYRQILGQKVEFLVSFYNNEISEKSEIFDDQFSVERPDGSNFTLKIRSTKLEDSAMYFCASETRNEAFFGQGTRLTVV.

This clonotype was counted a few times. This chain links TRBV2 with TRBJ2-7; no firm D call. Germline V gene data show CDR1 as SNHLY and CDR2 as FYNNEI. The V and J ends lost 2 bases and 3 bases respectively, with 5 bases between them. This CDR3 has 12 residues. The CDR3 sequence is CASSELYYEQYF. CDR3 coding DNA: TGTGCCAGCAGTGAACTGTACTACGAGCAGTACTTC.

This chain uses TRBV27 with TRBJ2-1; 8 bases agree with TRBD2. This CDR3 has 14 residues. Germline lookup yields CDR1 MNHEY and CDR2 SMNVEV (reference sequence). The V segment lost 6 bases and the J segment 4 bases; nucleotides outside the gene matches: 5. The DNA of the CDR3 is TGTGCCAGCAGCAGGCGGGGGGAATACAATGAGCAGTTCTTC. This translates into CASSRRGEYNEQFF.

The rearrangement uses TRBV25-1 and TRBJ2-7; tentatively, D is TRBD1 (6 bases). CDR3 length equals 17 residues. Between the trimmed V and J ends, which lost 8 bases and 3 bases, there was a span of 26 bases. Germline loops: CDR1 MGHDK, CDR2 SYGVNS. CDR3 DNA: TGTGCCAGCGGTTCCGATCCGGGACAAAAAGGGGGCTACGAGCAGTACTTC. Its protein product is CASGSDPGQKGGYEQYF.

The rearrangement joins TRBV2 to TRBJ2-1; D is uncertain. The CDR3 spans 16 residues. Germline V gene sequence: CDR1 SNHLY, CDR2 FYNNEI. V lost 4 bases and J 9 bases, leaving 22 bases between the germline ends. The chain's CDR3 is CASSGSLDIGVGEQFF. In nucleotides, the CDR3 is TGTGCCAGCAGTGGTTCCCTGGATATTGGGGTTGGTGAGCAGTTCTTC.

The chain combines TRBV4-1 with TRBJ2-5; 12 nucleotides agree with TRBD2. This CDR3 region has 18 residues. Germline values: CDR1 MGHRA, CDR2 YSYEKL. The ends lost 1 base at V and 0 bases at J; junction bases unmatched: 6. CDR3 sequence: CASSQVRLAGANQETQYF. The DNA for the CDR3 is TGCGCCAGCAGCCAAGTACGACTAGCGGGGGCCAACCAAGAGACCCAGTACTTC.

In its sample, this clonotype was seen a few times. The chain recombines TRBV18 with TRBJ2-1, with D perhaps TRBD1 or TRBD2 (5 bases each). CDR1 KGHSH and CDR2 LQKENI come from the germline V gene. The CDR3 totals 15 residues. Trimming left V 2 bases short and J 5 bases short, with 13 bases between. CDR3 residues: CASSPYTLGDNEQFF. The DNA for the CDR3 is TGTGCCAGCTCACCATATACATTGGGGGACAATGAGCAGTTCTTC.

There are many counts of this clonotype. The V gene is TRBV7-8, the J gene TRBJ1-5, with a tentative D call TRBD1 (6 bases). The CDR3 sequence is 15 residues long. Germline CDR1 reads SGHVS; CDR2 reads FQNEAQ. V dropped 5 bases and J dropped 0 bases, with 11 bases sitting between them. CDR3: CASSHRQASNQPQHF. The CDR3 nucleotides read TGTGCCAGCAGCCACCGACAGGCTAGCAATCAGCCCCAGCATTTT.

The sample holds a few counts of this clonotype. The rearrangement uses TRBV6-2 or TRBV6-3 and TRBJ2-7, with D uncertain. This CDR3 comprises 13 residues. Germline CDR1 MNHEY, CDR2 SVGEGT. This chain's CDR3 is CASSYSEWRGVSV. CDR3 coding DNA: TGTGCCAGCAGTTACTCGGAGTGGAGAGGCGTATCCGTC.

This chain links TRBV7-9 with TRBJ2-3, with D uncertain. CDR3 size: 16 residues. Germline values: CDR1 SEHNR, CDR2 FQNEAQ (reference sequence). The V end lost 4 bases, the J end lost 0 bases, and 14 bases lay between the germline ends. Written as DNA, the CDR3 is TGTGCCAGCAGCTCCTCCACCGCTGGGAGCACAGATACGCAGTATTTT. It translates to CASSSSTAGSTDTQYF.

The genes are TRBV7-9 and TRBJ2-7; D not resolved. There are 15 residues in the CDR3. The germline V gene encodes CDR1 SEHNR and CDR2 FQNEAQ (reference sequence). V gave up 4 bases and J gave up 0 bases, with 13 bases separating them. The CDR3 protein is CASSSTSGYSYEQYF. In DNA form, the CDR3 reads TGTGCCAGCAGCTCGACCTCGGGTTACTCCTACGAGCAGTACTTC.